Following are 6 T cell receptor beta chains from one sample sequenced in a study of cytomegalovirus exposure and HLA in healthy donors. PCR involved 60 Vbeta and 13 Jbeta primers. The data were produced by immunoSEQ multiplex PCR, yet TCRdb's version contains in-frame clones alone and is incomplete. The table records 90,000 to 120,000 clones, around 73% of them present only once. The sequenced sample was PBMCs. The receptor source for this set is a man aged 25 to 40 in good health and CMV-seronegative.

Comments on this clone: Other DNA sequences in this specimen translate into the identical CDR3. The CDR3 DNA reads as TGTGCCAGCTCACCTTCCGGGGGCACAGATACGCAGTATTTT. It codes for CASSPSGGTDTQYF. V is TRBV18 and J is TRBJ2-3, with D tentatively TRBD2 (5 bases). V dropped 3 bases and J dropped 1 base, with 8 bases sitting between them. Germline assignment: CDR1 KGHSH and CDR2 LQKENI. This CDR3 is built from 14 residues.

The CDR3 region has the DNA TGTGCCAGCAGCTTGGACAGGGGGCGCGACACTGAAGCTTTCTTT. Its protein is CASSLDRGRDTEAFF. V is TRBV5-4 and J is TRBJ1-1; 9 bases line up with TRBD1. The CDR3 has 15 residues. In germline, CDR1 is SGHNT, CDR2 YYREEE (reference sequence). Trimming at V came to 0 bases and at J to 3 bases, leaving 3 bases not matched to a gene.

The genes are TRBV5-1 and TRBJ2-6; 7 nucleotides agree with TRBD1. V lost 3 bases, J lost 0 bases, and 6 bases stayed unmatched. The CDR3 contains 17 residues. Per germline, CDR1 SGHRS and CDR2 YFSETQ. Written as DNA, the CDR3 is TGCGCCAGCAGCTGGACAGGCATTTCCTCTGGGGCCAACGTCCTGACTTTC. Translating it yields CASSWTGISSGANVLTF. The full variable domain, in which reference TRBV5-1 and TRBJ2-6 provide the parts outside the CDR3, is KAGVTQTPRYLIKTRGQQVTLSCSPISGHRSVSWYQQTPGQGLQFLFEYFSETQRNKGNFPGRFSGRQFSNSRSEMNVSTLELGDSALYLCASSWTGISSGANVLTFGAGSRLTVL.

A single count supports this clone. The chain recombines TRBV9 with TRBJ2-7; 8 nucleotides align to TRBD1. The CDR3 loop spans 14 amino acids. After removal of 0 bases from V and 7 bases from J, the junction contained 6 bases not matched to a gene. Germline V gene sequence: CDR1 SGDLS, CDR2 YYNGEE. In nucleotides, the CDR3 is TGTGCCAGCAGCGTAGCAGGGGGCGCGTGGGAGCAGTACTTC. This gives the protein CASSVAGGAWEQYF. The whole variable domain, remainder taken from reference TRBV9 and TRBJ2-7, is DSGVTQTPKHLITATGQRVTLRCSPRSGDLSVYWYQQSLDQGLQFLIQYYNGEERAKGNILERFSAQQFPDLHSELNLSSLELGDSALYFCASSVAGGAWEQYFGPGTRLTVT.

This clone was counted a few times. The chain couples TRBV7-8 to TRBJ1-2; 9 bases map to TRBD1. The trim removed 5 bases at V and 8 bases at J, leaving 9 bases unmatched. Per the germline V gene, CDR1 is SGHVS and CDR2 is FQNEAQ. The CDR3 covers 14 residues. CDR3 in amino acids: CASSEGTGLGGYTF. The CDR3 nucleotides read TGTGCCAGCAGCGAAGGGACAGGGCTGGGCGGCTACACCTTC.

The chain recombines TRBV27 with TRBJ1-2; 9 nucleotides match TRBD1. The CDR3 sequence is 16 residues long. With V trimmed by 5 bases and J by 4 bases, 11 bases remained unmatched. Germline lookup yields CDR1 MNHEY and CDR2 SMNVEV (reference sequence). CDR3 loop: CASSAYRTGEIYGYTF. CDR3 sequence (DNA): TGTGCCAGCAGTGCCTACCGGACAGGGGAGATCTATGGCTACACCTTC.